This T cell receptor beta chain was observed in a study of shared clonotypes between healthy human individuals. The assay was immunoSEQ multiplex PCR, and TCRdb's table has in-frame clones only and misses some. The sample has more than 1.2 million clones; less than 99% are singletons. Notes on this clone: Antigen: not known.

Study-wide findings and caveats: Sorted-subset sequencing, rarefaction showed, was incomplete despite large depth. Sharing across a few donors was seen in 5% to 5.5% of naive CD4 clonotypes.

The clonotype was recovered from a man younger than 45 in good health. Specimen: naive CD4+ T cells sorted from blood. The subset is: CD45RA+ positively selected.

DNA of the CDR3: TGTGCCAGCAGCCAAGTAACGGAAAATAACTATGGCTACACCTTC. This encodes CASSQVTENNYGYTF. The rearrangement joins TRBV14 to TRBJ1-2; D gene unclear. CDR1 is SGHDN, CDR2 FVKESK, per germline. V shed 1 base and J shed 1 base, with 10 bases lying between them. There are 15 residues in the CDR3.